One sample yielded the 11 T cell receptor beta chains listed below, sequenced in a study of early T cells in non-severe SARS-CoV-2 infection. TCRdb re-derived calls from the 5' RACE reads in MiXCR, one entry per CDR3 protein. This sample has roughly 46,000 distinct CDR3 sequences, with approximately 5.1% found just once. The sample here was whole blood, taken at baseline. The origin of the receptors is an adult who was a healthcare worker with PCR-confirmed SARS-CoV-2 infection or an uninfected control (not recorded which).

V usage is TRBV7-2 and J usage is TRBJ1-1; D call uncertain. Trimming took 6 bases from V and 3 from J, leaving 32 bases between them. This CDR3 contains 20 residues. The germline V gene encodes CDR1 SGHTA and CDR2 FQGNSA. The CDR3 reads CASRHWPRTEGWREDTEAFF. DNA for the CDR3: TGTGCCAGCAGACATTGGCCCAGGACGGAGGGCTGGAGAGAGGACACTGAAGCTTTCTTT.

This clonotype was found many times. V gene TRBV20-1 combines with J gene TRBJ2-7, with 8 bases aligning to TRBD2. CDR1 and CDR2 (germline): DFQATT, SNEGSKA (reference sequence). The CDR3 loop spans 15 amino acids. V shed 2 bases and J 4 bases; nucleotides not matched to a gene: 10. In DNA, the CDR3 is TGCAGTGCTAGATCTAGAGCGGGAGCGAGTTACGAGCAGTACTTC. This sequence encodes CSARSRAGASYEQYF.

At least ten counts were recorded for this clonotype. The rearrangement joins TRBV7-3 to TRBJ2-7; a possible D gene is TRBD1 (6 bases). Trimming took 2 bases from V and 3 from J, leaving 14 bases between them. The CDR3 length is 15 residues. In germline, CDR1 is SGHTA, CDR2 FQGTGA. CDR3 loop: CASSLYPGAGYEQYF. CDR3 bases: TGTGCCAGCAGCTTATATCCAGGGGCGGGCTACGAGCAGTACTTC.

This clonotype was picked up many times. The chain carries TRBV6-6 and TRBJ2-2; unclear D gene. Trimming removed 3 bases at V and 7 bases at J, with 6 bases between. Germline V gene lookup returns CDR1 MNHNY and CDR2 SVGAGI (reference sequence). This CDR3 contains 12 residues. In DNA form, the CDR3 reads TGTGCCAGCAGTTATGGGGACGGGGAGCTGTTTTTT. Protein sequence: CASSYGDGELFF.

The sample holds many counts of this clonotype. The chain uses TRBV28 and TRBJ2-3, with 7 bases matching TRBD2. Trimming cost V 8 bases and J 2 bases; bases outside gene matches: 10. Germline CDR1 is MDHEN and CDR2 is SYDVKM. The CDR3 consists of 15 residues. This CDR3 reads CASGAVGGYTDTQYF. The CDR3 DNA sequence: TGTGCCAGCGGGGCAGTGGGAGGGTACACAGATACGCAGTATTTT.

The chain has TRBV20-1 and TRBJ2-7; the match to TRBD2 covers 9 bases. V was clipped by 0 bases and J by 8 bases; unmatched bases: 8. From germline, CDR1 is DFQATT and CDR2 SNEGSKA (reference sequence). The CDR3 has 14 amino acids. The CDR3 region has the DNA TGCAGTGCTAGAGATCACACTAGCGGGTACAAGCAGTACTTC. Protein: CSARDHTSGYKQYF.

This clonotype was recorded many times. The chain links TRBV11-2 to TRBJ2-6; no clear D gene. The V end was cut by 3 bases, the J end by 4 bases, with 7 bases between. This CDR3 comprises 14 residues. Germline V gene data show CDR1 as SGHAT and CDR2 as FQNNGV. The CDR3 protein is CASSLGGGANVLTF. CDR3 DNA: TGTGCCAGCAGCTTGGGTGGCGGGGCCAACGTCCTGACTTTC. Combining the CDR3 with reference TRBV11-2 and TRBJ2-6 gives the whole variable domain EAGVAQSPRYKIIEKRQSVAFWCNPISGHATLYWYQQILGQGPKLLIQFQNNGVVDDSQLPKDRFSAERLKGVDSTLKIQPAKLEDSAVYLCASSLGGGANVLTFGAGSRLTVL.

This clonotype was recorded many times. This sequence joins TRBV6-1 and TRBJ2-7; weak D call: TRBD1 (5 bases). V was pared by 4 bases and J by 4 bases, with 17 bases between. The CDR3 is 15 residues long. Germline-derived CDR1 and CDR2 are MNHNS and SASEGT. The CDR3 nucleotides are TGTGCCAGCAGTGCAACCACAGGTACCCCTTACGAGCAGTACTTC. Translating it yields CASSATTGTPYEQYF.

This clonotype was seen a few times. The chain uses TRBV5-1 and TRBJ2-7; 10 nucleotides match TRBD1. CDR1 and CDR2 from the germline V gene are SGHRS and YFSETQ. J lost 5 bases, V lost 6 bases, and 5 bases had no gene match. This CDR3 contains 13 residues. As DNA, the CDR3 is TGCGCCAGCAACCTCGGGACAGGGGACGAGCAGTACTTC. As protein: CASNLGTGDEQYF. The full variable domain, completed using reference TRBV5-1 and TRBJ2-7, is KAGVTQTPRYLIKTRGQQVTLSCSPISGHRSVSWYQQTPGQGLQFLFEYFSETQRNKGNFPGRFSGRQFSNSRSEMNVSTLELGDSALYLCASNLGTGDEQYFGPGTRLTVT.

This sequence joins TRBV6-6 and TRBJ2-7; the match to TRBD2 covers 10 bases. The V segment lost 2 bases and the J segment 7 bases; nucleotides outside the gene matches: 17. This CDR3 is 18 amino acids long. Per germline, CDR1 MNHNY and CDR2 SVGAGI (reference sequence). In nucleotides, the CDR3 is TGTGCCAGCAGTTACAGCTTCGAGGTAGCGGGAGGCCGAGGAGAGCAGTACTTC. Translation gives CASSYSFEVAGGRGEQYF.

This chain links TRBV20-1 with TRBJ2-7, with 14 nucleotides matching TRBD2. The V segment lost 6 bases and the J segment 7 bases; nucleotides outside the gene matches: 8. Germline V gene lookup returns CDR1 DFQATT and CDR2 SNEGSKA (reference sequence). The length of the CDR3 is 14 residues. CDR3 nucleotide sequence: TGCAGTGCGCCGGGACTAGCGGGAGTAGGGGAGCAGTACTTC. The encoded protein is CSAPGLAGVGEQYF.